This TCR beta chain came from a study of blood T cell repertoires in COVID-19. Profiled with immunoSEQ multiplex PCR; TCRdb holds only in-frame clones, not every one. The table records around 9,900 clones, roughly 79% of them present only once. Germline trimming cut 1 base from V and 5 bases from J; bases unmatched to any gene: 16. Germline V gene data show CDR1 as SGHRS and CDR2 as YFSETQ. This CDR3 is 18 amino acids long. The sequence was obtained from a human donor in a cohort sampled during active COVID-19. Sequencing was performed on peripheral blood. This sequence joins TRBV5-1 and TRBJ1-2; 8 bases are shared with TRBD1. In DNA, the CDR3 is TGCGCCAGCAGCTTGATGCCGTTGGCAGGGGGCATACAATATGGCTACACCTTC. It specifies CASSLMPLAGGIQYGYTF.